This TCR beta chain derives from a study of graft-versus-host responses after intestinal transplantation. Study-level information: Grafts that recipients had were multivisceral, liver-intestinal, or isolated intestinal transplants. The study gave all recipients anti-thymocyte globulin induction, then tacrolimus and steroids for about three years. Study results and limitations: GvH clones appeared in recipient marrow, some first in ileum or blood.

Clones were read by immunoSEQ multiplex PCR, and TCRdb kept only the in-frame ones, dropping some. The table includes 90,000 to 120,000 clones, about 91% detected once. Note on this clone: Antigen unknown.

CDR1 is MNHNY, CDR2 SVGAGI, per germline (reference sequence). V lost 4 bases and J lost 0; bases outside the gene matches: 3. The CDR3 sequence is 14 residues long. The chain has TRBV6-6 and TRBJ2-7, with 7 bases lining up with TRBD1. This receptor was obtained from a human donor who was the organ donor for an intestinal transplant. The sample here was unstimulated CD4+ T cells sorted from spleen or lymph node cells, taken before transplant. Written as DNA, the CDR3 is TGTGCCAGCAGTTGGGACAGAACCTCCTACGAGCAGTACTTC. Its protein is CASSWDRTSYEQYF.